This T cell receptor (beta chain) was sequenced during a study of blood T cell repertoires in COVID-19. Looking at the study overall: Sample material is recorded as cDNA or gDNA derived from T cells, B-cell-depleted T cells, or PBMCs.

There are 15 residues in the CDR3. The germline CDR1 and CDR2 sequences are KGHSH and LQKENI. V was shortened by 2 bases and J by 3 bases, with 13 bases between the two germline ends. The repertoire was sequenced with immunoSEQ multiplex PCR; TCRdb's copy has only in-frame clones and lacks some. The table includes 35,000 to 45,000 clones, 70% to 90% detected once. V is TRBV18 and J is TRBJ1-1, with TRBD1 as a possible D gene (5 bases). This receptor was obtained from a human donor in a cohort sampled during active COVID-19. What was sequenced was peripheral blood. For the CDR3, the DNA is TGTGCCAGCTCACCATTCGCGGGGCTTGACACTGAAGCTTTCTTT. Amino acids: CASSPFAGLDTEAFF.